This T cell receptor (beta chain) was recorded in a study of glioma-infiltrating T cells. Findings of the study overall: Gliomas, especially low-grade, showed above-expected tissue-blood divergence; non-neoplastic patients showed below. Very few CDR3 sequences were shared between tissue and blood.

Amplification of TCR alpha and beta CDR3 regions from RNA used iRepertoire nested multiplex PCR. Tissue mRNA or PBMC total RNA, about 95-450 ng, went into one-step reverse transcription and amplification. TCRdb ran MiXCR on the multiplex PCR reads and lists one entry per CDR3 protein. This sample has roughly 100,000 distinct CDR3 sequences, with under 30% found just once. This CDR3 is 14 amino acids long. Germline CDR1 SEHNR, CDR2 FQNEAQ (reference sequence). In regard to this clonotype: Antigen unknown. A read error may produce the germline difference seen at one junction end.

This sequence originates from a human donor with low-grade glioma or glioblastoma, undergoing nonglioma brain surgery, or in good health (not recorded which). Sequencing was carried out using glioma tissue, nonneoplastic brain tissue, or PBMCs (not recorded which). V gene TRBV7-9 combines with J gene TRBJ1-6; D may be TRBD1 (5 bases). CDR3 amino acids: CASSLEVGTPPLQF. The CDR3 DNA reads TGTGCCAGCAGCTTAGAAGTCGGGACCCCACCCCTCCAATTT. The full variable domain, rest sourced from reference TRBV7-9 and TRBJ1-6, is DTGVSQNPRHKITKRGQNVTFRCDPISEHNRLYWYRQTLGQGPEFLTYFQNEAQLEKSRLLSDRFSAERPKGSFSTLEIQRTEQGDSAMYLCASSLEVGTPPLQFGNGTRLTVT.